The rows below give T cell receptor beta chains drawn from one sample of a study of regulatory T cells in long-lasting Graves disease. TCRdb redid the calling of the multiplex PCR reads with MiXCR, one entry per CDR3 protein. The sample has 400,000 to 450,000 distinct CDR3 sequences; about a sixth are singletons. The same data also contributed to another study, on T cells in Graves' hyperthyroidism and ophthalmopathy.

The sequenced sample was peripheral blood mononuclear cells (PBMCs), obtained at new diagnosis, from a patient treated with antithyroid drugs. These receptors originate from a woman aged 30 to 39 with Graves disease. Each CDR3 is given with its conserved first and last residue. D genes are given only for firm matches. Clone size is shown for a subset of rows, as once, few, many or a class of expanded clone.

size: many
D: NA
J: TRBJ2-1
V: TRBV7-9
DNA: TGTGCCAGCAGCTTAGTGGAAAGGCCGTTCGGGCAGTTCTTC
CDR3: CASSLVERPFGQFF

size: many
D: NA
J: TRBJ1-1
V: TRBV7-9
DNA: TGTGCCAGCAGCTTTCGGCAGCCTGAAGCTTTCTTT
CDR3: CASSFRQPEAFF

size: NA
D: TRBD1
J: TRBJ2-6
V: TRBV30
DNA: TGTGCCTTGGACAGGGCGTCTGGGGCCAACGTCCTGACTTTC
CDR3: CALDRASGANVLTF

size: many
D: NA
J: TRBJ1-2
V: TRBV12-3/TRBV12-4
DNA: TGTGCCAGCAGCCCTCAGGCAGGGCGCTATGGCTACACCTTC
CDR3: CASSPQAGRYGYTF

size: NA
D: NA
J: TRBJ1-1
V: TRBV10-3
DNA: TGTGCCATCAGAAGCGGGATGAACACTGAAGCTTTCTTT
CDR3: CAIRSGMNTEAFF

size: few
D: NA
J: TRBJ2-3
V: TRBV19
DNA: TGTGCCAGTAGCAGGGGGGCAGGCACAGATACGCAGTATTTT
CDR3: CASSRGAGTDTQYF

size: many
D: NA
J: TRBJ2-7
V: TRBV7-3
DNA: TGTGCCAGCAGCTTATCCGGAGGCCCCTACGAGCAGTACTTC
CDR3: CASSLSGGPYEQYF

size: NA
D: TRBD1
J: TRBJ1-6
V: TRBV2
DNA: TGTGCCATCCAGGGGGGGGCGAGCAATTCACCCCTCCACTTT
CDR3: CAIQGGASNSPLHF

size: many
D: NA
J: TRBJ2-7
V: TRBV20-1
DNA: TGCAGTGCTAGAGATCTCGAGAGGGCCCTGGGGGAGCAGTACTTC
CDR3: CSARDLERALGEQYF

size: many
D: NA
J: TRBJ2-7
V: TRBV28
DNA: TGTGCCAGCAGTTCAAAGACCGGGACTCCACCCCCCTACGAGCAGTACTTC
CDR3: CASSSKTGTPPPYEQYF

size: many
D: TRBD1
J: TRBJ1-1
V: TRBV15
DNA: TGTGCCACCAATGCCGGCGACAGGGGTTCCACTGAAGCTTTCTTT
CDR3: CATNAGDRGSTEAFF

size: few
D: NA
J: TRBJ1-2
V: TRBV7-8
DNA: TGTGCCAGCAGCTTCGCTTACCATGGCTACACCTTC
CDR3: CASSFAYHGYTF

size: many
D: NA
J: TRBJ2-1
V: TRBV28
DNA: TGTGCCAGCAGTTTAGGGGGCTGGGTCAATGAGCAGTTCTTC
CDR3: CASSLGGWVNEQFF

size: NA
D: NA
J: TRBJ1-1
V: TRBV5-5
DNA: TGTGCCAGCAGCTTTGGGCCCGACACTGAAGCTTTCTTT
CDR3: CASSFGPDTEAFF

size: many
D: NA
J: TRBJ2-7
V: TRBV6-2/TRBV6-3
DNA: TGTGCCAGCAGTTACTCGACCTCGGAGGGGGGCTCCTACGAGCAGTACTTC
CDR3: CASSYSTSEGGSYEQYF

size: NA
D: NA
J: TRBJ1-1
V: TRBV4-3
DNA: TGCACCAGCAGCCAAGAATCGAGAGGGGAAGCTTTCTTT
CDR3: CTSSQESRGEAFF

size: many
D: NA
J: TRBJ2-5
V: TRBV7-2
DNA: TGTGCCAGCAGCCAGGACAGTCAAGAGACCCAGTACTTC
CDR3: CASSQDSQETQYF

size: NA
D: NA
J: TRBJ2-7
V: TRBV29-1
DNA: TGCAGCGTTGAGGAGGCGGGCCGGCCCTACGAGCAGTACTTC
CDR3: CSVEEAGRPYEQYF

size: NA
D: NA
J: TRBJ2-5
V: TRBV5-1
DNA: TGCGCCAGCAGCTTGAACTTGGCTCGTCAAGAGACCCAGTACTTC
CDR3: CASSLNLARQETQYF

size: many
D: NA
J: TRBJ1-1
V: TRBV3-1
DNA: TGTGCCAGCAGCCTCAGAGGGTGGCAGAACACTGAAGCTTTCTTT
CDR3: CASSLRGWQNTEAFF

size: few
D: NA
J: TRBJ2-1
V: TRBV28
DNA: TGTGCCAGCAGTTTGTCGCAGGGCCCCGGTGGGGGATACAATGAGCAGTTCTTC
CDR3: CASSLSQGPGGGYNEQFF

size: many
D: TRBD2
J: TRBJ2-7
V: TRBV7-2
DNA: TGTGCCAGCAGCTTAACTAGCGGGCCTGCCTACGAGCAGTACTTC
CDR3: CASSLTSGPAYEQYF

size: NA
D: TRBD2
J: TRBJ2-1
V: TRBV4-1
DNA: TGCGCCAGCAGCCCCCCAGATTCTAGCGGGAGGAGTTATGAGCAGTTCTTC
CDR3: CASSPPDSSGRSYEQFF

size: many
D: TRBD1
J: TRBJ1-2
V: TRBV4-3
DNA: TGCGCCAGCACCATAGGACAGGGACATTCTTATGGCTACACCTTC
CDR3: CASTIGQGHSYGYTF

size: NA
D: NA
J: TRBJ2-7
V: TRBV18
DNA: TGTGCCAGCTCACCGGACTTTGTGCCCTACGAGCAGTACTTC
CDR3: CASSPDFVPYEQYF

size: NA
D: TRBD2
J: TRBJ2-5
V: TRBV6-1
DNA: TGTGCCGGCAGCCTCACTAGCGGGAGGGCCCTGGAGACCCAGTACTTC
CDR3: CAGSLTSGRALETQYF

size: many
D: TRBD2
J: TRBJ2-3
V: TRBV11-2
DNA: TGTGCCAGCAGCTTCAGCGGGAACACAGATACGCAGTATTTT
CDR3: CASSFSGNTDTQYF

size: many
D: NA
J: TRBJ2-3
V: TRBV7-6
DNA: TGTGCCAGCAGGCTAGTGGGGACGGATACAGATACGCAGTATTTT
CDR3: CASRLVGTDTDTQYF

size: many
D: NA
J: TRBJ1-1
V: TRBV29-1
DNA: TGCAGCGTTGAAACACCCGGCGGGGATAGCACTGAAGCTTTCTTT
CDR3: CSVETPGGDSTEAFF

size: NA
D: TRBD1
J: TRBJ2-5
V: TRBV5-5
DNA: TGTGCCAGCAGCCTACCCTGGGGGGGACAGGGGTTTCAAGAGACCCAGTACTTC
CDR3: CASSLPWGGQGFQETQYF

size: NA
D: TRBD2
J: TRBJ2-1
V: TRBV7-3
DNA: TGTGCCAGCAGTCCTAGCGGGAGTTCGTATGAGCAGTTCTTC
CDR3: CASSPSGSSYEQFF

size: many
D: TRBD1
J: TRBJ2-7
V: TRBV29-1
DNA: TGCAGCGTTGAGGACAGGGCCTACGAGCAGTACTTC
CDR3: CSVEDRAYEQYF

size: many
D: NA
J: TRBJ1-6
V: TRBV19
DNA: TGTGCCAGTACCGAGCGGGCCCGCTTTAGGGGTTCACCCCTCCACTTT
CDR3: CASTERARFRGSPLHF

size: NA
D: TRBD2
J: TRBJ2-1
V: TRBV19
DNA: TGTGCTTCACGGAGCGGGAGGGCCCGCTCCTACAATGAGCAGTTCTTC
CDR3: CASRSGRARSYNEQFF

size: many
D: NA
J: TRBJ1-1
V: TRBV12-3/TRBV12-4
DNA: TGTGCCAGCAGTTTTGCGCGGGGGGAATTCTCAGACACTGAAGCTTTCTTT
CDR3: CASSFARGEFSDTEAFF

size: many
D: TRBD2
J: TRBJ2-3
V: TRBV28
DNA: TGTGCCAGCCAGAACCTAGCGGGAGTTACAGATACGCAGTATTTT
CDR3: CASQNLAGVTDTQYF

size: NA
D: TRBD2
J: TRBJ2-3
V: TRBV25-1
DNA: TGTGCCAGCACACCGAGCGGGAGGGGGACAGATACGCAGTATTTT
CDR3: CASTPSGRGTDTQYF